This TCR beta chain was captured by sequencing in a study of T-cell memory formation after mild COVID-19. The table lists this clonotype with a few counts. TCRdb re-analysed the 5' RACE reads in MiXCR, keeping a single row per CDR3 protein. The sample carries tens of thousands of distinct CDR3 sequences, over 13% recorded once. Sequenced sample: PBMCs or a T cell subset sorted from them (not recorded which). The sequence was collected from a man aged 18 to 30 who had mild COVID-19 (a few samples of this study predate the infection). Cell type and time point are not known.

In nucleotides, the CDR3 is TGCAGCGTTGAACCGGACAGGGCGGAGGATACGCAGTATTTT. Translation: CSVEPDRAEDTQYF. The chain joins TRBV29-1 to TRBJ2-3, with 8 bases aligning to TRBD1. Trimming at V came to 2 bases and at J to 6 bases, leaving 7 bases not matched to a gene. Germline-derived CDR1 and CDR2 are SQVTM and ANQGSEA. CDR3 length: 14 amino acids.